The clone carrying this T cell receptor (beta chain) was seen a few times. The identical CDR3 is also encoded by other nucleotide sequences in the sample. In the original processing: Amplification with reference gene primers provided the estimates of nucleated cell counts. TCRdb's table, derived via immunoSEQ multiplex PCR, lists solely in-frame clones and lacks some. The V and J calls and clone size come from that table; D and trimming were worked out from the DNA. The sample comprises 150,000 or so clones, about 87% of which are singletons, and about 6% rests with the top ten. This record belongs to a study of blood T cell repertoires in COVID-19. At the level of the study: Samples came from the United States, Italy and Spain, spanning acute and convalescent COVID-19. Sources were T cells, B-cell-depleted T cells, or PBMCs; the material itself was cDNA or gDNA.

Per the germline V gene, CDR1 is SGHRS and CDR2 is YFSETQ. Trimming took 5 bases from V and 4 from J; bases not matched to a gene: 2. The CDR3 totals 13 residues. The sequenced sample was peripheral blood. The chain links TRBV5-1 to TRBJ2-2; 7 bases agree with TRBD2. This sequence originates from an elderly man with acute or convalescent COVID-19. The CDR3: CASSPSGTGELFF. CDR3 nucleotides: TGCGCCAGCAGTCCTAGCGGCACCGGGGAGCTGTTTTTT.